This T cell receptor beta chain was identified in a study of cytomegalovirus exposure and HLA in healthy donors. Of note for this clone: What it binds is unknown. This sample includes further DNA sequences coding for the same CDR3.

The study, taken as a whole, reports: Compared with the roughly 700-donor mean, an Asian-associated ancestry cluster reportedly had fewer N-insertions, according to a later analysis.

PCR amplification relied on 60 Vbeta primers (plus 13 Jbeta primers). Clones were read by immunoSEQ multiplex PCR, and TCRdb kept only the in-frame ones, dropping some. Among 150,000 to 200,000 clones listed, roughly 77% were seen once. Germline values: CDR1 SGHNT, CDR2 YYREEE (reference sequence). The CDR3 extends over 14 amino acids. Trimming stripped 4 bases from V and 3 bases from J, with 13 bases between. The rearrangement uses TRBV5-4 and TRBJ1-1, with D possibly TRBD1 on 5 matching bases. The sequence came from a woman aged 40 to 55 in good health and CMV-seropositive. Sequencing was carried out using PBMCs. CDR3 nucleotides: TGTGCCAGCAGCCCGGGGGGGAGAGACACTGAAGCTTTCTTT. It translates to CASSPGGRDTEAFF.